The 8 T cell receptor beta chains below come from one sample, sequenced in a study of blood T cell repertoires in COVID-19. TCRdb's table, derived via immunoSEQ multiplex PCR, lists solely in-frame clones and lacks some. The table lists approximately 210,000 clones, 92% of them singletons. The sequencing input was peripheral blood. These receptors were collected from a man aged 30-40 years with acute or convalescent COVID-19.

The CDR3 loop is CASSLAAGITDTQYF. As DNA, the CDR3 is TGCGCCAGCAGCTTGGCGGCGGGAATAACAGATACGCAGTATTTT. The chain has TRBV5-1 and TRBJ2-3, with D tentatively TRBD2 (6 bases). The V gene lost 0 bases and the J gene lost 3 bases, with 11 bases spanning the gap. Looked up from germline, CDR1 is SGHRS and CDR2 is YFSETQ. The CDR3 contains 15 residues.

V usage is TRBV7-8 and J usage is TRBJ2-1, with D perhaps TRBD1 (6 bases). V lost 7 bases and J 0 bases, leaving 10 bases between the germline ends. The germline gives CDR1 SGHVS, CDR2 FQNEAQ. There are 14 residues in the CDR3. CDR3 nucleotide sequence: TGTGCCAGCATCAGGGGCCCCTCCTACAATGAGCAGTTCTTC. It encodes CASIRGPSYNEQFF.

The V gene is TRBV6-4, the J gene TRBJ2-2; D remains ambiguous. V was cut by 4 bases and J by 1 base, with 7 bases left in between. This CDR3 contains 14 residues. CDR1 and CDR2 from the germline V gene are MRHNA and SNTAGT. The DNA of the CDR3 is TGTGCCAGCAGTGGACAACTGAACACCGGGGAGCTGTTTTTT. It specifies CASSGQLNTGELFF.

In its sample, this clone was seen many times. CDR3: CASSPRSDRANEQFF. CDR3 DNA: TGTGCCAGCAGCCCCCGATCTGACAGGGCCAATGAGCAGTTCTTC. This chain joins TRBV5-6 and TRBJ2-1, with 7 bases aligning to TRBD1. The CDR3 length is 15 residues. After removal of 4 bases from V and 6 bases from J, the junction contained 10 bases not matched to a gene. Germline V CDR1 and CDR2: SGHDT, YYEEEE.

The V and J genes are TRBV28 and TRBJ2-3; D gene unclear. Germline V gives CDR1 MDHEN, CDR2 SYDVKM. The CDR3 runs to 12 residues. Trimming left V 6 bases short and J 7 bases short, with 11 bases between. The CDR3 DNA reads TGTGCCAGCAGCCTGCAGCGATATACGCAGTATTTT. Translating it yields CASSLQRYTQYF.

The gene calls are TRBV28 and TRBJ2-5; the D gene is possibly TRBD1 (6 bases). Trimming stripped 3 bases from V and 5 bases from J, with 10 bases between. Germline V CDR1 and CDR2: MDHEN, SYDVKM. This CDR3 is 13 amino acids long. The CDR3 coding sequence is TGTGCCAGCAGTTTTAGGGACATCGAGACCCAGTACTTC. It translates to CASSFRDIETQYF.

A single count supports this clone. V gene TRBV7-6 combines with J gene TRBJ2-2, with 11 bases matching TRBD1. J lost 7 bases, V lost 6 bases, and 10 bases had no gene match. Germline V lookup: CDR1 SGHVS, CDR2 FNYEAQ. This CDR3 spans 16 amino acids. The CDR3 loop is CASRSGTGGLGGELFF. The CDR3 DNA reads TGTGCCAGCAGATCCGGGACAGGGGGTTTGGGCGGGGAGCTGTTTTTT.

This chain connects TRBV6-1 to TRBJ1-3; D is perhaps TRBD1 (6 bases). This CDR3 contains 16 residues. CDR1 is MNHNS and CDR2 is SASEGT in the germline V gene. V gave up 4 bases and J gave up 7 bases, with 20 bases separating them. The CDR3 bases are TGTGCCAGCAGTGGGGAACAGGGAGTTCGTAGGAACACCATATATTTT. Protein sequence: CASSGEQGVRRNTIYF.